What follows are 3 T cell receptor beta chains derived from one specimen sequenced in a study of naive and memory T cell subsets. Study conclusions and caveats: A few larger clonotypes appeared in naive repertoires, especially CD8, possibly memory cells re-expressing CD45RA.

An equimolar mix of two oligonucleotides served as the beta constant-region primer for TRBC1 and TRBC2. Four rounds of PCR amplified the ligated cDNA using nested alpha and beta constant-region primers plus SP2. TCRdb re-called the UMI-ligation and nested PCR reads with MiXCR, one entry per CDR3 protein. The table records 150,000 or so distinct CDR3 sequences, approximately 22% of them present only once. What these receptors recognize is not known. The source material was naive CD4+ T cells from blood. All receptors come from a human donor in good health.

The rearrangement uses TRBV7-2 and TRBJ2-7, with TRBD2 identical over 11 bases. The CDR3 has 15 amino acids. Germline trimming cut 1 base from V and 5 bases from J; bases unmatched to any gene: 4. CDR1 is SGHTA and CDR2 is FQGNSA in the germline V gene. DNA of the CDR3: TGTGCCAGCAGCTTAGGACTAGCGGGGAGTGACGAGCAGTACTTC. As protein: CASSLGLAGSDEQYF.

The CDR3 DNA follows: TGTGCCAGCAGCCGAGACCTTCCCACAGATACGCAGTATTTT. Translation gives CASSRDLPTDTQYF. The chain has TRBV7-6 and TRBJ2-3; D is ambiguous. V lost 5 bases and J lost 2, with 11 bases in between. The CDR3 contains 14 residues. Germline assignment: CDR1 SGHVS and CDR2 FNYEAQ.

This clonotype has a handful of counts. The CDR3 DNA follows: TGTGCCAGCAGTTCCCTCGGACAGGGTGCGTACTCTGGAAACACCATATATTTT. Residues: CASSSLGQGAYSGNTIYF. J is TRBJ1-3 and V is TRBV28, with 8 bases matching TRBD1. The CDR3 runs to 18 residues. Germline CDR1 and CDR2: MDHEN and SYDVKM. With 4 bases clipped from V and 0 bases from J, the junction kept 11 bases outside the gene matches. The full variable domain, its missing parts supplied by reference TRBV28 and TRBJ1-3, is DVKVTQSSRYLVKRTGEKVFLECVQDMDHENMFWYRQDPGLGLRLIYFSYDVKMKEKGDIPEGYSVSREKKERFSLILESASTNQTSMYLCASSSLGQGAYSGNTIYFGEGSWLTVV.